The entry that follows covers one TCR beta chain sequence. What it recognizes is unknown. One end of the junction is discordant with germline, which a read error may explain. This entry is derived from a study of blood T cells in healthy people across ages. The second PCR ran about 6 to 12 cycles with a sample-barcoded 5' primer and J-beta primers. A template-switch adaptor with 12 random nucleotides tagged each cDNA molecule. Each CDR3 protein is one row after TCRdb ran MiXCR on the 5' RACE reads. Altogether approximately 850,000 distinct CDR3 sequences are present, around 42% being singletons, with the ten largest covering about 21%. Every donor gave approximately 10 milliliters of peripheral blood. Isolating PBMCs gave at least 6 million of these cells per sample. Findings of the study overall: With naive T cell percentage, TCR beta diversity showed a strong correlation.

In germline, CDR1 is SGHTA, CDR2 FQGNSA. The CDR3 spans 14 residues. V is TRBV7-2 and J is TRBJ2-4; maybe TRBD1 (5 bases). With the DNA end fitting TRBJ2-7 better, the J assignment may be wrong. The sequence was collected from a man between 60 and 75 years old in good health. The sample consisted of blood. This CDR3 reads CASNLDSGPSEQYF. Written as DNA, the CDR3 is TGTGCCAGCAACTTAGACTCAGGGCCTAGCGAGCAGTACTTC.